Following are 25 T cell receptor beta chains from one sample sequenced in a study of technical replicates of blood from a few donors. Sequenced by immunoSEQ multiplex PCR; TCRdb stores in-frame clones only, minus some. In the table there are 35,000 to 50,000 clones, around 96% of which are singletons. Sequencing was carried out using T cells isolated from PBMCs. These receptors were taken from a human donor in good health.

V usage is TRBV19 and J usage is TRBJ1-5; maybe TRBD1 (5 bases). The ends were cut back, 5 bases at V and 9 bases at J, with 11 bases in the middle. The CDR3 runs to 12 residues. CDR1 is LNHDA and CDR2 is SQIVND in the germline V gene (reference sequence). CDR3 loop: CASSPGGGPQHF. The CDR3 bases are TGTGCCAGTAGTCCCGGGGGGGGGCCCCAGCATTTT.

A few counts support this clone. The chain uses TRBV5-1 and TRBJ1-2; 7 bases match TRBD1. Germline trimming cut 3 bases from V and 8 bases from J; bases unmatched to any gene: 7. The germline CDR1 and CDR2 sequences are SGHRS and YFSETQ. The CDR3 is made up of 13 amino acids. The CDR3 nucleotides read TGCGCCAGCAGCTGGGACAGTGCTTGGGGCTACACCTTC. Translated: CASSWDSAWGYTF.

This chain links TRBV9 with TRBJ2-1; 10 bases agree with TRBD1. Germline CDR1 SGDLS, CDR2 YYNGEE. The CDR3 has 14 amino acids. V shed 3 bases, J shed 8 bases, and the junction held 5 bases outside the gene matches. CDR3 nucleotide sequence: TGTGCCAGCAGCGCCGGGACAGGGGTGGATGAGCAGTTCTTC. It codes for CASSAGTGVDEQFF.

CDR3 nucleotide sequence: TGTGCCAGCACCCACAGGGGGCAGCAGCCCCAGCATTTT. Amino acid sequence: CASTHRGQQPQHF. This sequence joins TRBV6-6 and TRBJ1-5; 9 bases align to TRBD1. Germline V lookup: CDR1 MNHNY, CDR2 SVGAGI (reference sequence). V dropped 7 bases and J dropped 7; count of bases not matched to a gene: 5. The CDR3 length is 13 residues.

This clone has just one count. This chain links TRBV6-6 with TRBJ2-1; 7 bases line up with TRBD2. V shed 6 bases and J 0 bases; nucleotides not matched to a gene: 2. Germline CDR1 and CDR2: MNHNY and SVGAGI (reference sequence). The CDR3 is made up of 14 amino acids. CDR3: CASSTGGSYNEQFF. CDR3 bases: TGTGCCAGCAGCACGGGAGGCTCCTACAATGAGCAGTTCTTC.

CDR3 protein: CASSLAGQGLTYTF. As DNA, the CDR3 is TGTGCCAGCAGCCTCGCGGGACAGGGGTTGACCTACACCTTC. This rearrangement joins TRBV7-2 to TRBJ1-2, with 10 nucleotides matching TRBD1. This CDR3 is built from 14 residues. CDR1 and CDR2 from the germline V gene are SGHTA and FQGNSA. The V gene end was trimmed by 5 bases and the J gene end by 10 bases; junction bases not matched to a gene: 10. The full variable domain, in which reference TRBV7-2 and TRBJ1-2 provide the parts outside the CDR3, is GAGVSQSPSNKVTEKGKDVELRCDPISGHTALYWYRQSLGQGLEFLIYFQGNSAPDKSGLPSDRFSAERTGGSVSTLTIQRTQQEDSAVYLCASSLAGQGLTYTFGSGTRLTVV.

Only a few counts were recorded for this clone. V usage is TRBV6-1 and J usage is TRBJ2-5, with D possibly TRBD1 on 5 matching bases. This CDR3 region has 13 residues. Germline lookup yields CDR1 MNHNS and CDR2 SASEGT. Trimming pared 6 bases from V and 0 bases from J, leaving 8 bases between. Here the CDR3 DNA reads TGTGCCAGCAGGGGGCTAGACCAAGAGACCCAGTACTTC. This codes for CASRGLDQETQYF.

V and J are TRBV7-3 and TRBJ2-5; TRBD1 agrees at 7 bases. Germline V gives CDR1 SGHTA, CDR2 FQGTGA. V trimming: 4 bases; J trimming: 5 bases; junction bases outside the gene matches: 10. The CDR3 is 15 amino acids. The DNA of the CDR3 is TGTGCCAGCAGCTCACGACAGGGAGATTCGGAGACCCAGTACTTC. It translates to CASSSRQGDSETQYF.

This clone was observed once. The chain employs TRBV6-1 and TRBJ2-2; perhaps TRBD1 as D (5 bases). CDR3 size: 17 residues. From germline, CDR1 is MNHNS and CDR2 SASEGT. The germline V and J ends were trimmed by 0 bases and 1 base, with 12 bases remaining between them. Here the CDR3 DNA reads TGTGCCAGCAGTGAAGCGCTTATAGGGGTGAACACCGGGGAGCTGTTTTTT. Translated, it gives CASSEALIGVNTGELFF.

This chain connects TRBV13 to TRBJ2-1; 10 bases match TRBD1. CDR3 length: 15 residues. The germline V gene has CDR1 PRHDT and CDR2 FYEKMQ (reference sequence). Losses at the gene ends were 5 bases for V and 8 bases for J; bases not matched to a gene: 9. The CDR3 sequence: CASSLTRDRGDEQFF. The CDR3 nucleotides read TGTGCCAGCAGCCTAACCCGGGACAGGGGTGATGAGCAGTTCTTC.

This rearrangement joins TRBV9 to TRBJ2-7; 11 nucleotides agree with TRBD2. The germline CDR1 and CDR2 sequences are SGDLS and YYNGEE. CDR3 length: 14 amino acids. V dropped 4 bases and J dropped 4; count of bases not matched to a gene: 4. The CDR3 here is CASSLRLAGYEQYF. The CDR3 DNA follows: TGTGCCAGCAGCCTCCGACTAGCGGGATACGAGCAGTACTTC. The complete variable domain, with remaining parts taken from reference TRBV9 and TRBJ2-7, reads DSGVTQTPKHLITATGQRVTLRCSPRSGDLSVYWYQQSLDQGLQFLIQYYNGEERAKGNILERFSAQQFPDLHSELNLSSLELGDSALYFCASSLRLAGYEQYFGPGTRLTVT.

The rearrangement links TRBV9 to TRBJ1-1; no definite D call. Germline V gene data show CDR1 as SGDLS and CDR2 as YYNGEE. Trimming removed 3 bases at V and 0 bases at J, with 3 bases between. The CDR3 has 12 amino acids. In DNA form, the CDR3 reads TGTGCCAGCAGCGGTATGAACACTGAAGCTTTCTTT. Protein sequence: CASSGMNTEAFF. Together with reference TRBV9 and TRBJ1-1, the CDR3 gives the full variable domain: DSGVTQTPKHLITATGQRVTLRCSPRSGDLSVYWYQQSLDQGLQFLIQYYNGEERAKGNILERFSAQQFPDLHSELNLSSLELGDSALYFCASSGMNTEAFFGQGTRLTVV.

The rearrangement links TRBV5-4 to TRBJ1-1; 7 nucleotides align to TRBD1. The CDR3 has 13 residues. Trimming took 2 bases from V and 4 from J; bases not matched to a gene: 2. The germline V gene encodes CDR1 SGHNT and CDR2 YYREEE (reference sequence). The CDR3 DNA reads TGTGCCAGCAGCTTCGCAGGGGGCACTGAAGCTTTCTTT. Amino acids: CASSFAGGTEAFF.

This clone has only one observation. The chain uses TRBV2 and TRBJ1-4, with TRBD1 matching over 8 bases. The CDR3 has 15 residues. The junction had 4 bases not matched to a gene; V was cut back by 0 bases and J by 7 bases. Germline-derived CDR1 and CDR2 are SNHLY and FYNNEI. Here the CDR3 reads CASSEANRGFEKLFF. In DNA form, the CDR3 reads TGTGCCAGCAGTGAAGCTAACAGGGGGTTTGAAAAACTGTTTTTT.

The DNA for the CDR3 is TGTGCCAGCAGTTTGTTCTCCGCGGCGTCGTACGAGCAGTACTTC. It codes for CASSLFSAASYEQYF. This chain connects TRBV28 to TRBJ2-7; no reliable D call. The CDR3 consists of 15 residues. Germline CDR1 is MDHEN and CDR2 is SYDVKM. V was pared by 3 bases and J by 4 bases, with 16 bases between.

V is TRBV6-5 and J is TRBJ2-7, with 14 bases lining up with TRBD2. Trimming took 3 bases from V and 3 from J; bases not matched to a gene: 4. Germline assignment: CDR1 MNHEY and CDR2 SVGAGI. The CDR3 spans 16 residues. CDR3 DNA sequence: TGTGCCAGCAGTTATTCCGGACTAGCGGGAGGCTACGAGCAGTACTTC. This codes for CASSYSGLAGGYEQYF.

This sequence joins TRBV6-5 and TRBJ2-2; D is unclear. Between the trimmed V and J ends, which lost 6 bases and 6 bases, there was a span of 11 bases. There are 13 residues in the CDR3. The V gene's germline CDR1 is MNHEY and CDR2 SVGAGI. The CDR3 protein is CASSLVVPGELFF. In DNA, the CDR3 is TGTGCCAGCAGCTTAGTGGTACCCGGGGAGCTGTTTTTT.

The J gene is TRBJ2-7, the V gene TRBV10-3; 7 positions agree with TRBD1. CDR1 ENHRY and CDR2 SYGVKD come from the germline V gene. The trim removed 8 bases at V and 3 bases at J, leaving 4 bases unmatched. The length of the CDR3 is 12 residues. CDR3 nucleotide sequence: TGTGCCATCGGGGACAGCCTCTACGAGCAGTACTTC. This codes for CAIGDSLYEQYF.

The CDR3 sequence is CASSYTSGQQFF. The CDR3 DNA sequence: TGTGCCAGCAGTTATACTAGCGGCCAGCAGTTCTTC. The chain is built from TRBV5-4 and TRBJ2-1; 8 bases are shared with TRBD2. The CDR3 covers 12 residues. With 5 bases clipped from V and 11 bases from J, the junction kept 6 bases outside the gene matches. The V gene's germline CDR1 is SGHNT and CDR2 YYREEE (reference sequence).

This clone was seen once. The chain is built from TRBV11-2 and TRBJ2-2, with TRBD2 matching 12 bases. V shed 3 bases and J 6 bases; nucleotides not matched to a gene: 5. CDR3 length: 16 residues. The V gene's germline CDR1 is SGHAT and CDR2 FQNNGV. Here the CDR3 reads CASSFLAGGPPGELFF. The DNA of the CDR3 is TGTGCCAGCAGCTTTCTAGCGGGAGGGCCCCCCGGGGAGCTGTTTTTT.

The J gene is TRBJ2-1, the V gene TRBV11-2; 9 bases map to TRBD2. The CDR3 consists of 18 residues. Germline lookup yields CDR1 SGHAT and CDR2 FQNNGV. V was pared by 8 bases and J by 0 bases, with 14 bases of the junction left unmatched. The CDR3 protein is CASLKRREGRGSYNEQFF. The CDR3 DNA reads TGTGCCAGCTTAAAACGGCGGGAGGGCCGAGGCTCCTACAATGAGCAGTTCTTC.

CDR3 in DNA: TGTGCCAGCAGCCCCGGGAACATACGGGAGACCCAGTACTTC. Protein sequence: CASSPGNIRETQYF. This chain links TRBV14 with TRBJ2-5, with D possibly TRBD2 on 5 matching bases. The germline CDR1 and CDR2 sequences are SGHDN and FVKESK. CDR3 length equals 14 residues. The V gene lost 4 bases and the J gene lost 5 bases, with 14 bases spanning the gap.

V gene TRBV18 combines with J gene TRBJ2-7; maybe TRBD2 (6 bases). The CDR3 runs to 17 residues. Germline V gene lookup returns CDR1 KGHSH and CDR2 LQKENI. V lost 2 bases, J lost 5 bases, and 22 bases lay in between. The CDR3 DNA is TGTGCCAGCTCACCATATACGGGACTTGGGAATGGCGACGAGCAGTACTTC. Its protein product is CASSPYTGLGNGDEQYF.

The V gene is TRBV4-2, the J gene TRBJ1-3, with no clear D. V was trimmed by 0 bases and J by 0 bases, leaving 12 bases between them. Germline CDR1 LGHNA, CDR2 YNFKEQ. The CDR3 spans 17 residues. For the CDR3, the DNA is TGTGCCAGCAGCCAAGATCTACAGTTAATCTCTGGAAACACCATATATTTT. The encoded protein is CASSQDLQLISGNTIYF.

The J gene is TRBJ2-7, the V gene TRBV27; no firm D call. The CDR3 has 13 residues. V was pared by 3 bases and J by 1 base, with 7 bases between. Germline V gene lookup returns CDR1 MNHEY and CDR2 SMNVEV (reference sequence). This CDR3 reads CASSLRQSYEQYF. The CDR3 DNA follows: TGTGCCAGCAGTTTGCGACAATCCTACGAGCAGTACTTC.